This T cell receptor beta chain was recovered during a study of blood T cell repertoires in COVID-19. Using immunoSEQ multiplex PCR, the repertoire was profiled, and TCRdb retains in-frame clones only, with some absent. Here the sample spans about 260,000 clones, more than 75% being singletons. Trimming took 5 bases from V and 0 from J, leaving 10 bases between them. Germline CDR1 reads MNHEY; CDR2 reads SMNVEV (reference sequence). This CDR3 spans 14 amino acids. This chain uses TRBV27 with TRBJ1-2, with no clear D. This receptor was obtained from a woman aged 45 to 65 with acute or convalescent COVID-19. The specimen was peripheral blood. CDR3 residues: CASSPRGPNYGYTF. The CDR3 DNA is TGTGCCAGCAGTCCCCGAGGTCCTAACTATGGCTACACCTTC.